The 20 T cell receptor beta chains presented below share a single source sample, sequenced in a study of T cell repertoires in cytomegalovirus infection. One entry per CDR3 protein results from TCRdb running MiXCR on the reads. This table holds roughly 230,000 distinct CDR3 sequences, 10% to 15% found once. The sample was PBMCs. The receptors derive from a human donor in good health (CMV status not recorded). Some clones in this sample may be carry-over from other donors' samples.

At least ten counts were recorded for this clonotype. This chain uses TRBV7-2 with TRBJ2-3, with 10 bases fitting TRBD2. There are 15 residues in the CDR3. V lost 4 bases to trimming and J lost 6 bases; unmatched junction nucleotides: 7. The germline V gene has CDR1 SGHTA and CDR2 FQGNSA. CDR3 sequence (DNA): TGTGCCAGCAGCTGGGCTAGCGGGGGTTCCGATACGCAGTATTTT. This codes for CASSWASGGSDTQYF. The full variable domain, completed using reference TRBV7-2 and TRBJ2-3, is GAGVSQSPSNKVTEKGKDVELRCDPISGHTALYWYRQSLGQGLEFLIYFQGNSAPDKSGLPSDRFSAERTGGSVSTLTIQRTQQEDSAVYLCASSWASGGSDTQYFGPGTRLTVL.

This clonotype has a count of ten or more. The chain uses TRBV7-2 and TRBJ2-7; maybe TRBD1 (7 bases). Germline V lookup: CDR1 SGHTA, CDR2 FQGNSA. Trimming pared 1 base from V and 3 bases from J, leaving 13 bases between. The CDR3 consists of 15 residues. The CDR3 protein is CASSLGGQGGYEQYF. The CDR3 nucleotides read TGTGCCAGCAGCTTAGGAGGGCAGGGGGGCTACGAGCAGTACTTC.

This clonotype was detected many times. The gene calls are TRBV11-2 and TRBJ2-7; 7 bases are shared with TRBD2. Looked up from germline, CDR1 is SGHAT and CDR2 is FQNNGV. This CDR3 spans 15 amino acids. After removal of 0 bases from V and 3 bases from J, the junction contained 5 bases not matched to a gene. The chain's CDR3 is CASSLDGGGDYEQYF. CDR3 bases: TGTGCCAGCAGCTTAGATGGGGGGGGAGACTACGAGCAGTACTTC.

This chain uses TRBV4-1 with TRBJ2-2; a weak D match, TRBD2 (5 bases). V was cut by 8 bases and J by 7 bases, with 11 bases left in between. Germline V gene sequence: CDR1 MGHRA, CDR2 YSYEKL. The CDR3 is made up of 12 amino acids. CDR3 bases: TGCGCCAGCCAAGGACGGGGCGGGGAGCTGTTTTTT. Protein: CASQGRGGELFF.

This clonotype was found a few times. V usage is TRBV7-3 and J usage is TRBJ1-5, with D possibly being TRBD1 (5 bases). From germline, CDR1 is SGHTA and CDR2 FQGTGA. The V end lost 5 bases, the J end lost 0 bases, and 11 bases lay between the germline ends. This CDR3 region has 15 residues. The CDR3 spells CASSPTAYSNQPQHF. The DNA for the CDR3 is TGTGCCAGCAGCCCGACAGCCTATAGCAATCAGCCCCAGCATTTT.

A note on this clonotype: This may arise from a read error, as a much more abundant clone is one base away. The chain couples TRBV6-8 to TRBJ1-5; D is possibly TRBD1 (6 bases). Per germline, CDR1 MNHGY and CDR2 SAAAGT. The CDR3 is made up of 16 amino acids. The CDR3 spells CDSSLRGGLGNQPQHF. The CDR3 bases are TGTGACAGCAGTCTCCGGGGGGGCCTGGGCAATCAGCCCCAGCATTTT.

This chain uses TRBV12-3 or TRBV12-4 with TRBJ1-1; the D is unclear. The CDR3 consists of 14 residues. Trimming shortened V by 1 base and J by 5 bases, and 11 bases separated the two germline ends. In DNA form, the CDR3 reads TGTGCCAGCAGTTTAGGAGACCGGAGGACTGAAGCTTTCTTT. This codes for CASSLGDRRTEAFF.

This clonotype occurred many times. The V call is TRBV28, the J call TRBJ2-7; D is undetermined. V gave up 3 bases and J gave up 6 bases, with 18 bases separating them. The CDR3 loop spans 15 amino acids. The germline CDR1 and CDR2 sequences are MDHEN and SYDVKM. The CDR3 loop is CASSLLAVPRLEQYF. The DNA of the CDR3 is TGTGCCAGCAGTTTGTTAGCTGTTCCTAGGCTCGAGCAGTACTTC.

In this sample, this clonotype turned up many times. This rearrangement joins TRBV7-2 to TRBJ2-3; unclear D gene. The CDR3 is 15 amino acids. With 1 base removed from V and 4 bases from J, the gap between germline ends came to 12 bases. In germline, CDR1 is SGHTA, CDR2 FQGNSA. CDR3 DNA sequence: TGTGCCAGCAGCTTAGAGGGTAGCCCCCCAGATACGCAGTATTTT. Translation: CASSLEGSPPDTQYF. Looking up the rest from reference TRBV7-2 and TRBJ2-3 gives the full variable domain: GAGVSQSPSNKVTEKGKDVELRCDPISGHTALYWYRQSLGQGLEFLIYFQGNSAPDKSGLPSDRFSAERTGGSVSTLTIQRTQQEDSAVYLCASSLEGSPPDTQYFGPGTRLTVL.

This clonotype occurred many times. This chain uses TRBV28 with TRBJ2-3; TRBD1 aligns across 9 bases. The CDR3 spans 18 residues. The J segment lost 2 bases and the V segment lost 2 bases, leaving 11 bases of the junction unmatched. Germline V CDR1 and CDR2: MDHEN, SYDVKM. The CDR3 DNA is TGTGCCAGCAGTTTACCCTCTCTCGGGACAGGGTACACAGATACGCAGTATTTT. This sequence encodes CASSLPSLGTGYTDTQYF.

This clonotype has a count of ten or more. The chain carries TRBV7-2 and TRBJ1-5; unclear D gene. CDR1 is SGHTA, CDR2 FQGNSA, per germline. Trimming stripped 2 bases from V and 1 base from J, with 9 bases between. The CDR3 has 15 amino acids. The CDR3 sequence is CASSLWALSNQPQHF. As DNA, the CDR3 is TGTGCCAGCAGCTTATGGGCATTGAGCAATCAGCCCCAGCATTTT. Full variable domain (missing parts from reference TRBV7-2 and TRBJ1-5): GAGVSQSPSNKVTEKGKDVELRCDPISGHTALYWYRQSLGQGLEFLIYFQGNSAPDKSGLPSDRFSAERTGGSVSTLTIQRTQQEDSAVYLCASSLWALSNQPQHFGDGTRLSIL.

The chain combines TRBV15 with TRBJ2-1, with a weak D call TRBD1 (6 bases). Germline CDR1 LNHNV, CDR2 YYDKDF (reference sequence). The CDR3 runs 14 residues. The V end was cut by 4 bases, the J end by 2 bases, with 9 bases between. The chain's CDR3 is CATSKGDTYNEQFF. CDR3 DNA: TGTGCCACCAGCAAGGGGGACACCTACAATGAGCAGTTCTTC.

This clonotype was recorded a few times. The chain links TRBV29-1 to TRBJ2-7; 9 nucleotides align to TRBD1. Germline V lookup: CDR1 SQVTM, CDR2 ANQGSEA. V dropped 6 bases and J dropped 7; count of bases not matched to a gene: 7. The CDR3 consists of 12 residues. CDR3 amino acids: CSVDRGGGEQYF. The CDR3 nucleotides read TGCAGCGTGGACAGGGGTGGGGGGGAGCAGTACTTC.

The chain carries TRBV28 and TRBJ2-1; TRBD2 matches 12 bases. The germline gives CDR1 MDHEN, CDR2 SYDVKM. This CDR3 spans 16 amino acids. V gave up 2 bases and J gave up 5 bases; unmatched junction bases: 4. In DNA form, the CDR3 reads TGTGCCAGCAGTTTACTAGCGGGAGGGAAAGACAATGAGCAGTTCTTC. This encodes CASSLLAGGKDNEQFF.

This clonotype was seen a handful of times. The rearrangement links TRBV20-1 to TRBJ2-4, with TRBD1 as a possible D gene (8 bases). Per germline, CDR1 DFQATT and CDR2 SNEGSKA (reference sequence). The CDR3 is 15 residues long. Trimming left V 0 bases short and J 7 bases short, with 16 bases between. The CDR3 DNA follows: TGCAGTGCTAGAGATCCTGACAGGGGAGGGAACATTCAGTACTTC. Protein: CSARDPDRGGNIQYF.

This clonotype was seen at least ten times. The chain is built from TRBV29-1 and TRBJ2-3; TRBD2 is a possible D gene (6 bases). The CDR3 has 13 residues. V was cut by 6 bases and J by 4 bases, with 14 bases left in between. Germline V gene lookup returns CDR1 SQVTM and CDR2 ANQGSEA. CDR3 DNA sequence: TGCAGCGTCCGGGACTCAGCTTCAGATACGCAGTATTTT. It encodes CSVRDSASDTQYF.

In its sample, this clonotype was seen a few times. This chain links TRBV6-1 with TRBJ2-1, with D possibly being TRBD1 (5 bases). The CDR3 sequence is 14 residues long. The germline V and J ends were trimmed by 1 base and 6 bases, with 10 bases remaining between them. Germline V gene lookup returns CDR1 MNHNS and CDR2 SASEGT. The CDR3 sequence is CASSEVRQPNEQFF. The CDR3 DNA sequence: TGTGCCAGCAGTGAAGTTAGACAGCCCAATGAGCAGTTCTTC.

This clonotype was observed at least ten times. The chain uses TRBV7-2 and TRBJ1-5; no reliable D call. V lost 3 bases to trimming and J lost 0 bases, with 12 bases between them. The V gene's germline CDR1 is SGHTA and CDR2 FQGNSA. The CDR3 is 16 residues long. The CDR3 nucleotides are TGTGCCAGCAGCTTCCTGGGAGGGCTTAGCAATCAGCCCCAGCATTTT. This encodes CASSFLGGLSNQPQHF. Filled out from reference TRBV7-2 and TRBJ1-5, the complete variable domain reads GAGVSQSPSNKVTEKGKDVELRCDPISGHTALYWYRQSLGQGLEFLIYFQGNSAPDKSGLPSDRFSAERTGGSVSTLTIQRTQQEDSAVYLCASSFLGGLSNQPQHFGDGTRLSIL.

This clonotype was recorded many times. The chain is built from TRBV19 and TRBJ1-5; D gene ambiguous. Trimming left V 2 bases short and J 2 bases short, with 10 bases between. The CDR3 sequence is 15 residues long. Per the germline V gene, CDR1 is LNHDA and CDR2 is SQIVND (reference sequence). CDR3 in DNA: TGTGCCAGTAGTATAAGCGATACGGGCAATCAGCCCCAGCATTTT. It specifies CASSISDTGNQPQHF.

This clonotype came up many times. This chain joins TRBV7-2 and TRBJ1-3, with unresolved D. V gave up 5 bases and J gave up 4 bases, with 6 bases separating them. CDR1 SGHTA and CDR2 FQGNSA come from the germline V gene. The CDR3 loop spans 12 amino acids. CDR3 sequence (DNA): TGTGCCAGCAGCCTCCCAGGAAACACCATATATTTT. Translated: CASSLPGNTIYF.